This T cell receptor beta chain was identified in a study of tumor and adjacent non-tumor tissue in lung cancer. Study-wide background: Samples averaged about 4.17 million productive TCRbeta reads each. Broader study findings: Top 100 clones took a larger repertoire share in normal lung. Tumor tissue had significantly higher TCR diversity than normal lung.

Deletions cut 0 bases from V and 8 bases from J, with 17 bases between. This CDR3 is 15 amino acids long. Germline CDR1 is SGHRS and CDR2 is YFSETQ. This sample's RNA came from whole unsorted tissue. Between August and November 2014, newly diagnosed, chemotherapy-naive lung cancer patients underwent thoracic surgery in China. The library came from three nested PCR rounds adapted from ARM-PCR protocols. MiXCR, run by TCRdb on the multiplex PCR reads, gives a single entry per CDR3 protein. The sample includes 65,000 to 90,000 distinct CDR3 sequences, around 85% seen only once; the top ten take about 14%. As for this clonotype: Its specificity is not known. A read error may explain this, as a much larger clone is one base away.

The specimen sequenced was lung tumor tissue. V gene TRBV5-1 combines with J gene TRBJ2-5, with TRBD2 as a possible D gene (6 bases). The TCR sequence derives from a woman aged 45-59 years with non-small cell lung cancer. The CDR3 coding sequence is TGCGCCAGCAGCTTGGGTCCGGGAGTTTGGGATACCCAGTACTTC. Its protein product is CASSLGPGVWDTQYF.